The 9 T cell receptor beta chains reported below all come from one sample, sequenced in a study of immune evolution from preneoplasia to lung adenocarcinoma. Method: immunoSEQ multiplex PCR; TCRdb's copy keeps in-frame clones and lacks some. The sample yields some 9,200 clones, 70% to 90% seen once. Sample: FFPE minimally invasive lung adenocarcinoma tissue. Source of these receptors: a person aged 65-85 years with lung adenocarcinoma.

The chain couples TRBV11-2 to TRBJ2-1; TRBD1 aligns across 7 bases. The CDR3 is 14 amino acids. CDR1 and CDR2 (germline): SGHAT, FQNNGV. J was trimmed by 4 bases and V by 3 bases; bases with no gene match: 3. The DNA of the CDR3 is TGTGCCAGCAGCTTGGGACAGCCTTACAATGAGCAGTTCTTC. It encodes CASSLGQPYNEQFF.

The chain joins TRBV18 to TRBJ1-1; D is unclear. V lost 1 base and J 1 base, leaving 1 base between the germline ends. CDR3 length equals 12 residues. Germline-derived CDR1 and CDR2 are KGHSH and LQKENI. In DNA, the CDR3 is TGTGCCAGCTCACCACAGAACACTGAAGCTTTCTTT. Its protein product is CASSPQNTEAFF.

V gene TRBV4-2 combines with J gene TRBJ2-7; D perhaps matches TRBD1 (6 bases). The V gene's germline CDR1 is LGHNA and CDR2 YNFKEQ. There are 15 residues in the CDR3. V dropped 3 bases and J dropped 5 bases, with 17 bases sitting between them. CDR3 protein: CASSHETGRLDEQYF. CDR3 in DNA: TGTGCCAGCAGCCACGAGACAGGAAGGCTGGACGAGCAGTACTTC.

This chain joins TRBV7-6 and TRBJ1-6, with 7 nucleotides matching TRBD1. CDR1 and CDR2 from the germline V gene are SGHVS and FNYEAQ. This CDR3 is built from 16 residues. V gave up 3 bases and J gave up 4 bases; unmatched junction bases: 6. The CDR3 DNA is TGTGCCAGCAGCTTGGGGACAGATCATTATAATTCACCCCTCCACTTT. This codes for CASSLGTDHYNSPLHF.

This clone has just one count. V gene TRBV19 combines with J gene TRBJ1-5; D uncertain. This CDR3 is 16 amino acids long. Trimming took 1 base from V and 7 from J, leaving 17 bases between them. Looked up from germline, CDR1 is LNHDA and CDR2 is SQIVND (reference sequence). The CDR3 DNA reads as TGTGCCAGTAGTATAGTCTGGACCCAGACTTACCAGCCCCAGCATTTT. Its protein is CASSIVWTQTYQPQHF.

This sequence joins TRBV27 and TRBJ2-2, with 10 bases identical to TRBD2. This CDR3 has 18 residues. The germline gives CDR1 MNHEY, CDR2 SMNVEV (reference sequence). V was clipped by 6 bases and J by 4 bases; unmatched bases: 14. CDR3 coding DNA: TGTGCCAGCAGCAAGCGGGGGGGCCCGGAGGCGGGCACCGGGGAGCTGTTTTTT. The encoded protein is CASSKRGGPEAGTGELFF.

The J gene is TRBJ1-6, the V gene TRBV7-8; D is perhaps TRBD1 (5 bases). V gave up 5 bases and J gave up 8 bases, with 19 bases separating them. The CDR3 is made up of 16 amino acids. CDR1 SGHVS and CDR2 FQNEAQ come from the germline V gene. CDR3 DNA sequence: TGTGCCAGCAGCCCCTTCCCGACAGATAGAGATTCACCCCTCCACTTT. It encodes CASSPFPTDRDSPLHF.

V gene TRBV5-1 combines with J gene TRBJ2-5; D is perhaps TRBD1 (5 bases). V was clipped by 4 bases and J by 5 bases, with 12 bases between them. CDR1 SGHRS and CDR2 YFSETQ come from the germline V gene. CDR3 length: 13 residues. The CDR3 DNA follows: TGCGCCAGCAGCCGTGACAGTCTGGAGACCCAGTACTTC. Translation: CASSRDSLETQYF.

For the CDR3, the DNA is TGTGCCAGCAGCTTACGGGACAATGTTTATGGCTACACCTTC. Protein sequence: CASSLRDNVYGYTF. V usage is TRBV7-2 and J usage is TRBJ1-2; TRBD1 is a possible D gene (6 bases). The V and J ends lost 2 bases and 5 bases respectively, with 12 bases between them. This CDR3 spans 14 amino acids. Germline assignment: CDR1 SGHTA and CDR2 FQGNSA.